Following are 18 T cell receptor beta chains from one sample sequenced in a study of T-cell reconstitution after alpha-beta-depleted transplantation in children. As it was prepared, the TCRbeta library received unique molecular identifiers. TCRdb itself ran the PCR reads through MiXCR, one entry per CDR3 protein. The table lists 70,000 to 95,000 distinct CDR3 sequences, 15% of them singletons. Sequenced material: PBMCs, mostly from graft donor cells, taken 180 days after TCRalphabeta/CD19-depleted stem cell transplant. The receptors shown here come from a male patient aged 2 to 10 who had a stem cell transplant for acute lymphoblastic leukemia, so the T cells may come from the graft donor.

The rearrangement joins TRBV6-5 to TRBJ1-6, with 8 bases that match TRBD1. The V gene end was trimmed by 5 bases and the J gene end by 4 bases; junction bases not matched to a gene: 7. The CDR3 length is 16 residues. The germline V gene has CDR1 MNHEY and CDR2 SVGAGI. The CDR3 DNA follows: TGTGCCAGCAGTAACCAGGGGGCCCGTTATAATTCACCCCTCCACTTT. Translation gives CASSNQGARYNSPLHF.

Ten or more counts support this clonotype. The chain carries TRBV27 and TRBJ2-5, with D possibly called TRBD1 or TRBD2 (6 bases each). Germline CDR1 and CDR2: MNHEY and SMNVEV (reference sequence). The CDR3 totals 15 residues. The germline V and J ends were trimmed by 3 bases and 2 bases, with 13 bases remaining between them. The CDR3 region is CASSLGGPLQETQYF. For the CDR3, the DNA is TGTGCCAGCAGTTTGGGGGGCCCACTTCAAGAGACCCAGTACTTC.

This rearrangement joins TRBV12-3 or TRBV12-4 to TRBJ2-7; D gene uncertain. The V and J ends lost 3 bases and 3 bases respectively, with 12 bases between them. CDR3 size: 14 residues. CDR3 sequence: CASSFLGPSYEQYF. CDR3 DNA: TGTGCCAGCAGTTTTCTCGGACCAAGCTACGAGCAGTACTTC.

The CDR3 coding sequence is TGTGCCAGCGGTACAGGGGGAGTAAGGACCTACAATGAGCAGTTCTTC. Protein: CASGTGGVRTYNEQFF. The chain combines TRBV6-1 with TRBJ2-1; 8 bases fit TRBD1. Losses at the gene ends were 8 bases for V and 2 bases for J; bases not matched to a gene: 11. Germline V gene data show CDR1 as MNHNS and CDR2 as SASEGT. The CDR3 length is 16 residues.

This clonotype has only a few counts. The chain uses TRBV7-9 and TRBJ1-2, with TRBD1 matching 9 bases. This CDR3 region has 16 residues. From germline, CDR1 is SEHNR and CDR2 FQNEAQ (reference sequence). The J segment lost 7 bases and the V segment lost 6 bases, leaving 15 bases of the junction unmatched. The CDR3 reads CASSSSGTGLLGGYTF. CDR3 sequence (DNA): TGTGCCAGCAGTTCATCCGGGACAGGGCTTTTGGGTGGCTACACCTTC. Combining the CDR3 with reference TRBV7-9 and TRBJ1-2 gives the whole variable domain DTGVSQNPRHKITKRGQNVTFRCDPISEHNRLYWYRQTLGQGPEFLTYFQNEAQLEKSRLLSDRFSAERPKGSFSTLEIQRTEQGDSAMYLCASSSSGTGLLGGYTFGSGTRLTVV.

By share of the sample, this clonotype is medium-sized. This CDR3 reads CSVEDPESYEQYF. CDR3 sequence (DNA): TGCAGCGTTGAAGATCCAGAGTCCTACGAGCAGTACTTC. This chain uses TRBV29-1 with TRBJ2-7; D is unclear. The CDR3 is made up of 13 amino acids. The V end was cut by 0 bases, the J end by 1 base, with 7 bases between. CDR1 and CDR2 (germline): SQVTM, ANQGSEA.

J is TRBJ2-3 and V is TRBV7-6; maybe TRBD1 (6 bases). V was pared by 6 bases and J by 2 bases, with 15 bases between. The germline CDR1 and CDR2 sequences are SGHVS and FNYEAQ. This CDR3 comprises 15 residues. DNA of the CDR3: TGTGCCAGCAGTAACCTGGGGGACATCACAGATACGCAGTATTTT. Amino acid sequence: CASSNLGDITDTQYF.

CDR3 DNA sequence: TGCAGTGCTAGAAATAGCGGGGCCACAGATACGCAGTATTTT. It encodes CSARNSGATDTQYF. The J gene is TRBJ2-3, the V gene TRBV20-1; TRBD2 aligns across 8 bases. Trimming took 2 bases from V and 2 from J; bases not matched to a gene: 3. The germline CDR1 and CDR2 sequences are DFQATT and SNEGSKA (reference sequence). This CDR3 contains 14 residues.

At least ten counts were recorded for this clonotype. This chain links TRBV20-1 with TRBJ1-6; D not resolved. The V and J ends lost 3 bases and 11 bases respectively, with 2 bases between them. There are 9 residues in the CDR3. Per the germline V gene, CDR1 is DFQATT and CDR2 is SNEGSKA (reference sequence). The CDR3 region has the DNA TGCAGTGCTAGCACACCCCTCCACTTT. This encodes CSASTPLHF.

This sequence joins TRBV12-3 or TRBV12-4 and TRBJ2-5; D is possibly TRBD2 (5 bases). V was pared by 2 bases and J by 3 bases, with 10 bases between. The CDR3 totals 14 residues. The DNA of the CDR3 is TGTGCCAGCAGTTTAAACGGGGATAAAGAGACCCAGTACTTC. Protein sequence: CASSLNGDKETQYF.

The CDR3 coding sequence is TGCGCCAGCAGCCAAGATTCTAGCGGGGGGGATCGGACCGGGGAGCTGTTTTTT. It yields the protein CASSQDSSGGDRTGELFF. The rearrangement links TRBV4-3 to TRBJ2-2; 12 bases are a match to TRBD2. J gave up 5 bases and V 0 bases, and 7 bases lay outside the gene matches. Germline lookup yields CDR1 LGHNA and CDR2 YSLEER. CDR3 length: 18 residues.

This clonotype is labeled medium-sized. V gene TRBV20-1 combines with J gene TRBJ2-5, with TRBD1 matching 11 bases. With 0 bases clipped from V and 3 bases from J, the junction kept 3 bases outside the gene matches. Germline CDR1 and CDR2: DFQATT and SNEGSKA (reference sequence). This CDR3 spans 15 amino acids. The CDR3 DNA reads as TGCAGTGCTAGAGATCGGGACAGGGGGGAAGAGACCCAGTACTTC. Its translation: CSARDRDRGEETQYF.

DNA for the CDR3: TGTGCCAGCAGCCCAAGGGCAGTCAAGATAGCCAAAAACATTCAGTACTTC. Amino acid sequence: CASSPRAVKIAKNIQYF. The chain has TRBV7-8 and TRBJ2-4, with no clear D. Per the germline V gene, CDR1 is SGHVS and CDR2 is FQNEAQ. The V and J ends lost 5 bases and 0 bases respectively, with 17 bases between them. The CDR3 consists of 17 residues.

The sample holds many counts of this clonotype. V usage is TRBV20-1 and J usage is TRBJ1-2, with D unresolved. Germline V gene lookup returns CDR1 DFQATT and CDR2 SNEGSKA (reference sequence). The CDR3 extends over 12 amino acids. V lost 3 bases to trimming and J lost 5 bases, with 10 bases between them. CDR3 nucleotide sequence: TGCAGTGCTAGTGGGTGGGGATATGGCTACACCTTC. It translates to CSASGWGYGYTF.

This chain connects TRBV4-1 to TRBJ1-1, with D tentatively TRBD1 (5 bases). V was clipped by 2 bases and J by 4 bases, with 11 bases between them. Per germline, CDR1 MGHRA and CDR2 YSYEKL. The CDR3 runs 14 residues. CDR3 in amino acids: CASSQLGEGTEAFF. The CDR3 DNA reads TGCGCCAGCAGCCAACTAGGGGAGGGCACTGAAGCTTTCTTT.

The chain carries TRBV20-1 and TRBJ2-7; 7 bases map to TRBD1. CDR3 length: 14 residues. Losses at the gene ends were 6 bases for V and 3 bases for J; bases not matched to a gene: 11. Germline V gene lookup returns CDR1 DFQATT and CDR2 SNEGSKA (reference sequence). CDR3 sequence (DNA): TGCAGTGCCGTCGGGACAGAGGGTTACTACGAGCAGTACTTC. Residues: CSAVGTEGYYEQYF.

A remark on this clonotype: An end of the junction differs from the germline gene, which may be a read error. The chain is built from TRBV4-3 and TRBJ2-7, with no clear D. This CDR3 spans 15 amino acids. CDR1 is LGHNA and CDR2 is YSLEER in the germline V gene. Here the CDR3 reads CASSQDRTPRDEQSF. Written as DNA, the CDR3 is TGCGCCAGCAGCCAAGATAGGACCCCAAGGGATGAGCAGTCCTTC.

This clonotype was seen a handful of times. V gene TRBV7-6 combines with J gene TRBJ1-1; unclear D gene. Germline CDR1 reads SGHVS; CDR2 reads FNYEAQ. Trimming removed 1 base from V and 1 base from J, with 7 bases in between. The CDR3 sequence is 14 residues long. In DNA, the CDR3 is TGTGCCAGCAGCTTAGGGCCGGGGAACACTGAAGCTTTCTTT. Translating gives CASSLGPGNTEAFF.